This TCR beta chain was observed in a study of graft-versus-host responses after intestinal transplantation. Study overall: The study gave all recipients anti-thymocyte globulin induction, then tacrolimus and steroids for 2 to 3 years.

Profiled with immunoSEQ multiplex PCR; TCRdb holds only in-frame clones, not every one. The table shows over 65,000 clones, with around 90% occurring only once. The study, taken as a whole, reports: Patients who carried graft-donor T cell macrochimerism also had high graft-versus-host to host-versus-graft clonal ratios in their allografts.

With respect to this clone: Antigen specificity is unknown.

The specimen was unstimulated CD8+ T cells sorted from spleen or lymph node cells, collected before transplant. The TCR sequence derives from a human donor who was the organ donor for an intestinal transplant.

In DNA form, the CDR3 reads TGTGCCAGCAGATTGGACGGATCCTACGAGCAGTACTTC. This sequence encodes CASRLDGSYEQYF. The gene calls are TRBV11-2 and TRBJ2-7; D uncertain. This CDR3 spans 13 amino acids. Germline V gives CDR1 SGHAT, CDR2 FQNNGV. The V end lost 6 bases, the J end lost 1 base, and 10 bases lay between the germline ends.